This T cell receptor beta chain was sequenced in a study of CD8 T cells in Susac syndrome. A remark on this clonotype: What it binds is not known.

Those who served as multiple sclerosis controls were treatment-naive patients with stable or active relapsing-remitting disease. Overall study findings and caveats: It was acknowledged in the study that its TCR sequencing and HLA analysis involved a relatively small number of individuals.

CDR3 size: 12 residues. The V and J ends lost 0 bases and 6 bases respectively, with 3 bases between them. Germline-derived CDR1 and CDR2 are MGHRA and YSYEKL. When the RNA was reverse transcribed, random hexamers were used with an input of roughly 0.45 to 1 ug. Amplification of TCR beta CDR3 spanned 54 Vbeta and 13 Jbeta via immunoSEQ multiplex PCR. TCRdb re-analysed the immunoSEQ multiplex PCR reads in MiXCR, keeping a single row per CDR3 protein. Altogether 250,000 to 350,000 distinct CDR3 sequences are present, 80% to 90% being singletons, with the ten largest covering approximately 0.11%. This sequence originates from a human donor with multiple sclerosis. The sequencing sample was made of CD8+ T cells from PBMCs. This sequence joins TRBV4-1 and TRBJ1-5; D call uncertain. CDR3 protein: CASSQDRQPQHF. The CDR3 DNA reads TGCGCCAGCAGCCAAGATCGTCAGCCCCAGCATTTT.